This is a list of T cell receptor beta chains from one sample in a study of CD8+CD57+ T cells in acquired aplastic anemia. Via MiXCR, TCRdb re-called the reads, giving one row per CDR3 protein. The sample has about 81,000 distinct CDR3 sequences, under 50% seen once; the top ten hold roughly 70%. The sequenced sample was sorted CD4+, CD8+, or CD8+CD57+ T cells (not recorded which) from PBMCs. The receptor source for this set is a human donor in good health, serving as a control. Both conserved end residues are part of each CDR3. D genes are given only for firm matches. Part of the rows lack a size; the others show once, few, many or a class for expanded clones.

D gene	V gene	J gene	clone size	CDR3 DNA	CDR3 protein
TRBD2	TRBV7-9	TRBJ2-1	many	TGTGCCAGCAGCTTAGGGACTAGCAGCAACAATGAGCAGTTCTTC	CASSLGTSSNNEQFF
TRBD2	TRBV20-1	TRBJ2-7	many	TGCAGTGTTAGGGCTTGGGCTAGCGGGGGTATCTACGAGCAGTACTTC	CSVRAWASGGIYEQYF
TRBD1	TRBV15	TRBJ1-3	.	TGTGCCACCAGCAGTGGGGACAGGGCGCTCTCTGGAAACACCATATATTTT	CATSSGDRALSGNTIYF
.	TRBV20-1	TRBJ2-7	once	TGCAGTGCTAGAAGGCGACTAGGGGCCTACGAGCAGTACTTC	CSARRRLGAYEQYF
.	TRBV5-1	TRBJ1-2	many	TGCGCCAGCAGCTCGATCGCAGGGGAATATGGCTACACCTTC	CASSSIAGEYGYTF
TRBD2	TRBV25-1	TRBJ2-3	.	TGTGCCAGCGGCCAAGTTGGTGGAGCGGGAGCTCCGGATACGCAGTATTTT	CASGQVGGAGAPDTQYF
TRBD1	TRBV29-1	TRBJ2-7	.	TGCAGCGCCGGGACAGGAAATTACGAGCAGTACTTC	CSAGTGNYEQYF
TRBD1	TRBV29-1	TRBJ2-7	.	TGCAGCGCTTCGACAGGGGTAGGGTACGAGCAGTACTTC	CSASTGVGYEQYF
.	TRBV15	TRBJ2-3	.	TGTGCCACCAGCAGAGACCCGCGACAGACAGATACGCAGTATTTT	CATSRDPRQTDTQYF
TRBD1	TRBV19	TRBJ2-5	.	TGTGCCAGTAGTAAGACAGGGGACCAAGAGACCCAGTACTTC	CASSKTGDQETQYF
.	TRBV5-1	TRBJ1-3	.	TGCGCCAGCAGCTTGGGGGTCTCTGGAAACACCATATATTTT	CASSLGVSGNTIYF
.	TRBV4-2	TRBJ1-1	.	TGTGCCAGCAGCCAGGTTACAGGAGGAGGCACTGAAGCTTTCTTT	CASSQVTGGGTEAFF
TRBD1	TRBV24-1	TRBJ2-1	.	TGTGCCACCAGTGATTGGGACAGCGAGCAGTTCTTC	CATSDWDSEQFF
.	TRBV6-1	TRBJ2-7	.	TGTGCCAGCAGCTTCAGCCCTCCGAGCGGCAAGTACGAGCAGTACTTC	CASSFSPPSGKYEQYF
.	TRBV16	TRBJ1-5	.	TGTGCCAGCAGCCAATCGAGGGATCAGCCCCAGCATTTT	CASSQSRDQPQHF
TRBD1	TRBV19	TRBJ1-1	.	TGTGCCAGTAGTACCCACGGGACAGTGAACACTGAAGCTTTCTTT	CASSTHGTVNTEAFF
.	TRBV7-9	TRBJ2-3	.	TGTGCCAGCAGCTCGGGGGTCAGGGATACGCAGTATTTT	CASSSGVRDTQYF
.	TRBV6-5	TRBJ1-3	.	TGTGCCAGCAGTTACTCAGGAGGGCCGAGCTCTGGAAACACCATATATTTT	CASSYSGGPSSGNTIYF
.	TRBV10-2	TRBJ2-7	many	TGCGCCAGCAGTGGACTGATTCACCGGGACGAGCAGTACTTC	CASSGLIHRDEQYF
.	TRBV10-1	TRBJ1-2	.	TGCGCCAGCAGCCAGCAACGGAGGAGTTATGGCTACACCTTC	CASSQQRRSYGYTF
TRBD1	TRBV19	TRBJ2-1	.	TGTGCCAGTAGTCTGACCGGGACAGGGGGCGCGGGGCCGTTCTTC	CASSLTGTGGAGPFF
.	TRBV3-1	TRBJ2-7	few	TGTGCCAGCAGCCAAGAGGGGCGGCAGTACTTC	CASSQEGRQYF
.	TRBV2	TRBJ1-6	few	TGTGCCAGCAGTTACTCCGGACAGTCGCCTAATTCACCCCTCCACTTT	CASSYSGQSPNSPLHF
.	TRBV15	TRBJ1-6	.	TGTGCCACCAGCAGAGATATAGATTCACCCCTCCACTTT	CATSRDIDSPLHF
.	TRBV24-1	TRBJ2-1	.	TGTGCCACCACCTTAGGGACCACTCGTGGGAATGAGCAGTTCTTC	CATTLGTTRGNEQFF
.	TRBV29-1	TRBJ1-4	once	TGCAGCGTTCCCACAGGCACTCGGGGTGAAAAACTGTTTTTT	CSVPTGTRGEKLFF
.	TRBV27	TRBJ2-4	.	TGTGCCAGCAGTCTCAGGGGATTAGAGAACATTCAGTACTTC	CASSLRGLENIQYF
.	TRBV13	TRBJ2-7	many	TGTGCCAGCAGCTCGCCCACCGGGAGAAACGAGCAGTACTTC	CASSSPTGRNEQYF
TRBD1	TRBV10-3	TRBJ2-7	.	TGTGCCATCAGTGTAGGGACAGGGGAGTCCTACGAGCAGTACTTC	CAISVGTGESYEQYF
.	TRBV7-8	TRBJ2-7	many	TGTGCCAGCACCCAGGGGGGTAGCGGGACATACGAGCAGTACTTC	CASTQGGSGTYEQYF
TRBD1	TRBV12-3/TRBV12-4	TRBJ1-1	.	TGTGCCAGCAGTTTAGAGGACAGGGAGTTGACTGAAGCTTTCTTT	CASSLEDRELTEAFF
TRBD1	TRBV20-1	TRBJ1-3	.	TGCAGTGCTAGTCTACAGGGGGTCGGCACCATATATTTT	CSASLQGVGTIYF
.	TRBV6-1	TRBJ1-1	.	TGTGCCAGCAGCCTTGGGCCCTCGGTGAACACTGAAGCTTTCTTT	CASSLGPSVNTEAFF
TRBD1	TRBV13	TRBJ1-2	few	TGTGCCAGCAGACGGGCAGGGGGAGATGGCTACACCTTC	CASRRAGGDGYTF
.	TRBV11-2	TRBJ2-1	once	TGTGCCAGCAGCCCGAGGGCCGGGTTATCCTACAATGAGCAGTTCTTC	CASSPRAGLSYNEQFF
TRBD1	TRBV5-1	TRBJ1-1	.	TGCGCCAGCAAGAACAGGGGGGGGACCACTGAAGCTTTCTTT	CASKNRGGTTEAFF
.	TRBV7-8	TRBJ2-3	.	TGTGCCAGCAGCATCGGCCCCCGGGGAGATACGCAGTATTTT	CASSIGPRGDTQYF
.	TRBV7-3	TRBJ2-2	.	TGTGCCAGCAGCTTAGACACCAACGGGGAGCTGTTTTTT	CASSLDTNGELFF
.	TRBV25-1	TRBJ1-6	.	TGTGCCAGCAGTGAAAGACGAGGGAACTATAATTCACCCCTCCACTTT	CASSERRGNYNSPLHF
TRBD1	TRBV29-1	TRBJ1-1	.	TGCAGCGTGCAGGGACAGGCAACCACTGAAGCTTTCTTT	CSVQGQATTEAFF
.	TRBV10-2	TRBJ1-3	many	TGCGCCACCTATAGTCTGACGGATGGAAACACCATATATTTT	CATYSLTDGNTIYF
TRBD2	TRBV13	TRBJ2-7	.	TGTGCCAGCAGCTTCCCGGGACTAGCGGGGGGGTCTGACAATGAGCAGTACTTC	CASSFPGLAGGSDNEQYF
TRBD1	TRBV6-6	TRBJ2-7	many	TGTGCCAGCAGACCCGGGACAGGGGTAATCCACGAGCAGTACTTC	CASRPGTGVIHEQYF
.	TRBV2	TRBJ2-7	.	TGTGCCAGCAGTTTACAGGCATACGAGCAGTACTTC	CASSLQAYEQYF
.	TRBV10-1	TRBJ1-2	.	TGCGCCAGCAGTGACGGGGATTTTTCTGGAAACACCTTC	CASSDGDFSGNTF
TRBD2	TRBV4-2	TRBJ2-7	.	TGTGCCAGCAGCCCCTCCCCGGGACTAGAGGCCTACGAGCAGTACTTC	CASSPSPGLEAYEQYF
.	TRBV4-1	TRBJ1-1	many	TGCGCCAGCAGCCAAGGGGCAGGCAACACTGAAGCTTTCTTT	CASSQGAGNTEAFF
TRBD1	TRBV10-3	TRBJ1-1	.	TGTGCCATCAGTGGGACAGGGACCAACACTGAAGCTTTCTTT	CAISGTGTNTEAFF
TRBD2	TRBV20-1	TRBJ2-3	many	TGCAGTGCCCTAGCGGGAGCGGGTGATACGCAGTATTTT	CSALAGAGDTQYF
TRBD1	TRBV4-2	TRBJ1-6	.	TGTGCCAGCAGCCCAGGGGGCAATTCACCCCTCCACTTT	CASSPGGNSPLHF
TRBD1	TRBV7-9	TRBJ2-5	.	TGTGCCAGCAGCTTCACAGGGGGAGAGACCCAGTACTTC	CASSFTGGETQYF
.	TRBV7-7	TRBJ2-7	many	TGTGCCAGCAGTTACTCCCGGGACCCCACCTACGAGCAGTACTTC	CASSYSRDPTYEQYF